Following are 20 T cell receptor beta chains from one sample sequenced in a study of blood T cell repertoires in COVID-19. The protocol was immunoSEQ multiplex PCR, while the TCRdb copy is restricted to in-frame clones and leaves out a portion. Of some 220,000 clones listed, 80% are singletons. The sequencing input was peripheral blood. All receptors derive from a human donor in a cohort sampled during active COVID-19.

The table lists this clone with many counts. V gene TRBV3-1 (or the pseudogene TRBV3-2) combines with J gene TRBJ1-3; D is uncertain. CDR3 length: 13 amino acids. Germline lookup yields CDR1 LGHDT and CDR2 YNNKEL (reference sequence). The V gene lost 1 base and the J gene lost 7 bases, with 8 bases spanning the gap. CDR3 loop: CASSQGTRNTIYF. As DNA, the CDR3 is TGTGCCAGCAGCCAAGGCACCAGGAACACCATATATTTT.

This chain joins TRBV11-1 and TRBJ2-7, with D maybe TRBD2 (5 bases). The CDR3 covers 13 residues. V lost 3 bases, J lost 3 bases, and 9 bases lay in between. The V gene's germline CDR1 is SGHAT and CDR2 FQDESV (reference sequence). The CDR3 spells CASSFGLVYEQYF. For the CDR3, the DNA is TGTGCCAGCAGCTTCGGACTGGTCTACGAGCAGTACTTC.

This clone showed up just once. CDR3 DNA: TGTGCCAGCAGCTTAGACCGGGGAAAAGATACGCAGTATTTT. It translates to CASSLDRGKDTQYF. The chain carries TRBV7-2 and TRBJ2-3; tentatively, D is TRBD2 (5 bases). V lost 1 base and J 5 bases, leaving 10 bases between the germline ends. Per germline, CDR1 SGHTA and CDR2 FQGNSA. The CDR3 spans 14 residues.

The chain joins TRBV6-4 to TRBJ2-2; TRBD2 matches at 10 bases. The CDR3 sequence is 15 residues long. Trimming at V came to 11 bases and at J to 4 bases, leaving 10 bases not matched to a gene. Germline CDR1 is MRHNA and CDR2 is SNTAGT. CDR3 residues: CAPGLAGATTGELFF. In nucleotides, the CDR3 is TGTGCCCCGGGGCTAGCGGGAGCCACCACCGGGGAGCTGTTTTTT.

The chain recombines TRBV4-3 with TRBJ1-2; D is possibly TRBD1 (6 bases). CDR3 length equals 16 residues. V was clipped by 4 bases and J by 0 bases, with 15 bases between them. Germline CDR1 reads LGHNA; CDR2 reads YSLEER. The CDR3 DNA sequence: TGCGCCAGCAGCCCCCGGCACAGGGATACTAACTATGGCTACACCTTC. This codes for CASSPRHRDTNYGYTF.

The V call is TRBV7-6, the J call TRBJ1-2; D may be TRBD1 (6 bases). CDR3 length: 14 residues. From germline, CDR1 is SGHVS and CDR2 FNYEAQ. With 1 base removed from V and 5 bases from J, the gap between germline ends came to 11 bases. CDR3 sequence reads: CASSLGGGPYGYTF. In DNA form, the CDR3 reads TGTGCCAGCAGCTTAGGGGGGGGGCCTTATGGCTACACCTTC.

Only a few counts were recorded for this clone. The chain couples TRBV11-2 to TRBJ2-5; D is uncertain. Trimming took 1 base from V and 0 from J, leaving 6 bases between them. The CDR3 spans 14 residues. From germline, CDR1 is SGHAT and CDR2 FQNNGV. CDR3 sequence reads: CASSLVADQETQYF. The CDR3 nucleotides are TGTGCCAGCAGCTTAGTGGCAGACCAAGAGACCCAGTACTTC.

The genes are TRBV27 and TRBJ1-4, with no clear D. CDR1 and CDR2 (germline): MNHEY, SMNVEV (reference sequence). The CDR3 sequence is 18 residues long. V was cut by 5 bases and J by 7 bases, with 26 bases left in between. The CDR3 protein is CASSPWEQGSLRGEKLFF. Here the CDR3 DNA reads TGTGCCAGCAGTCCCTGGGAACAAGGGAGCCTCCGGGGTGAAAAACTGTTTTTT.

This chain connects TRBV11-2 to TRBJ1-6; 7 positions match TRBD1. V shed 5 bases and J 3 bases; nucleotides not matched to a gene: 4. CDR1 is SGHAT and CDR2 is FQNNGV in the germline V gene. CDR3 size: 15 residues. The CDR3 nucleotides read TGTGCCAGCAGCGGGACAGCTTTCTATAATTCACCCCTCCACTTT. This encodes CASSGTAFYNSPLHF.

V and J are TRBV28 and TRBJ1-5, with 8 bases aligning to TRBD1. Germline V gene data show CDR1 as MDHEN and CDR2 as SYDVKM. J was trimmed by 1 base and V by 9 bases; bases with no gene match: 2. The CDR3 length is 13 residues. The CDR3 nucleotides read TGTGCCAGTGACAGGGGCAGCAATCAGCCCCAGCATTTT. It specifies CASDRGSNQPQHF. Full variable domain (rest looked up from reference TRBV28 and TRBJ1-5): DVKVTQSSRYLVKRTGEKVFLECVQDMDHENMFWYRQDPGLGLRLIYFSYDVKMKEKGDIPEGYSVSREKKERFSLILESASTNQTSMYLCASDRGSNQPQHFGDGTRLSIL.

The chain's CDR3 is CASSLDGVEQYF. The CDR3 bases are TGTGCCAGCAGCTTGGACGGGGTCGAGCAGTACTTC. V is TRBV5-6 and J is TRBJ2-7; tentatively, D is TRBD2 (5 bases). Germline V gives CDR1 SGHDT, CDR2 YYEEEE. The CDR3 consists of 12 residues. Between the trimmed V and J ends, which lost 0 bases and 6 bases, there was a span of 7 bases.

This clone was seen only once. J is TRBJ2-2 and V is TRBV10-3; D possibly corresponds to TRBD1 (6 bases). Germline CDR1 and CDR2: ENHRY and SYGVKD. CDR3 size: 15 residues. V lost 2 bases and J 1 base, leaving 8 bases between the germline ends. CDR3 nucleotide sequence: TGTGCCATCAGTGAGATAGGGGGGAACACCGGGGAGCTGTTTTTT. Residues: CAISEIGGNTGELFF.

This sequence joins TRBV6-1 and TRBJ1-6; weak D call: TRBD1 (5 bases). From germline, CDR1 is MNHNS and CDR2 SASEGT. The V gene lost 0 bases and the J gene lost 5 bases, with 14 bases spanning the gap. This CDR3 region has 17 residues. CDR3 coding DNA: TGTGCCAGCAGTGAAGCGCTAGGGGCGATGAATAATTCACCCCTCCACTTT. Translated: CASSEALGAMNNSPLHF.

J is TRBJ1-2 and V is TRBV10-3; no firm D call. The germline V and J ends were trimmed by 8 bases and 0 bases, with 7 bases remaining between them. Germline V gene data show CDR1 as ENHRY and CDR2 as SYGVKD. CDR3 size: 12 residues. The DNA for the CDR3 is TGTGCCATCGGTGCAGCTAACTATGGCTACACCTTC. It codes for CAIGAANYGYTF.

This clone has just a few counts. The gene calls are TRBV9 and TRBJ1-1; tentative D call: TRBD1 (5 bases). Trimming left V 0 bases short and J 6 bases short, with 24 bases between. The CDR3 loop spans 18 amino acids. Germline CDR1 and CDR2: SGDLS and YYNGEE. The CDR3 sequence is CASSVGPGQGKRWAEAFF. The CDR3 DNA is TGTGCCAGCAGCGTAGGTCCCGGGCAGGGTAAACGTTGGGCTGAAGCTTTCTTT. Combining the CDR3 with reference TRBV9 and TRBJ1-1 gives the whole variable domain DSGVTQTPKHLITATGQRVTLRCSPRSGDLSVYWYQQSLDQGLQFLIQYYNGEERAKGNILERFSAQQFPDLHSELNLSSLELGDSALYFCASSVGPGQGKRWAEAFFGQGTRLTVV.

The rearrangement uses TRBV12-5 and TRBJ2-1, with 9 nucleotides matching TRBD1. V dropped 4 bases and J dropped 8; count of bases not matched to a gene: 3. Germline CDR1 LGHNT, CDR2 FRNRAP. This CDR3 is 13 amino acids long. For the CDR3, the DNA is TGTGCTAGTGGTTCGGGACAGGGTTATGAGCAGTTCTTC. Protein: CASGSGQGYEQFF.

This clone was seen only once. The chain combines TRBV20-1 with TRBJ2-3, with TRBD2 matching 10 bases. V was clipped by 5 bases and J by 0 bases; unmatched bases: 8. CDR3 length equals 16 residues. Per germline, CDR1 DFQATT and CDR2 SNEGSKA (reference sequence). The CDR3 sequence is CSAGASGSPSTDTQYF. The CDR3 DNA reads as TGCAGTGCTGGTGCTAGCGGGAGCCCTAGCACAGATACGCAGTATTTT.

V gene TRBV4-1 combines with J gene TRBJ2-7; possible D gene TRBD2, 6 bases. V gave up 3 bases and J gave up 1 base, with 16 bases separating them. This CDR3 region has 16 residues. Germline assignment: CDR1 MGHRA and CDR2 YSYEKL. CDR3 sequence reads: CASSHGSGEGSYEQYF. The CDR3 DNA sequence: TGCGCCAGCAGCCACGGGAGTGGGGAAGGTTCCTACGAGCAGTACTTC.

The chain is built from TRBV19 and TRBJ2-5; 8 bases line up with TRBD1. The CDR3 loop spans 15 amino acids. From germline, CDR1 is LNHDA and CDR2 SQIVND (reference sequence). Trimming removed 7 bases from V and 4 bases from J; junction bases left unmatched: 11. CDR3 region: CASNLRTGLGETQYF. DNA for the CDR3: TGTGCCAGTAACCTTAGGACAGGGCTGGGAGAGACCCAGTACTTC.

The CDR3 sequence is CASRPGGRVYEQYF. The CDR3 DNA reads as TGTGCCAGCAGACCTGGCGGGAGAGTCTACGAGCAGTACTTC. The chain carries TRBV6-5 and TRBJ2-7; the match to TRBD2 covers 7 bases. The V and J ends lost 6 bases and 3 bases, in that order; junction bases with no gene match: 8. CDR3 length: 14 residues. Per germline, CDR1 MNHEY and CDR2 SVGAGI.